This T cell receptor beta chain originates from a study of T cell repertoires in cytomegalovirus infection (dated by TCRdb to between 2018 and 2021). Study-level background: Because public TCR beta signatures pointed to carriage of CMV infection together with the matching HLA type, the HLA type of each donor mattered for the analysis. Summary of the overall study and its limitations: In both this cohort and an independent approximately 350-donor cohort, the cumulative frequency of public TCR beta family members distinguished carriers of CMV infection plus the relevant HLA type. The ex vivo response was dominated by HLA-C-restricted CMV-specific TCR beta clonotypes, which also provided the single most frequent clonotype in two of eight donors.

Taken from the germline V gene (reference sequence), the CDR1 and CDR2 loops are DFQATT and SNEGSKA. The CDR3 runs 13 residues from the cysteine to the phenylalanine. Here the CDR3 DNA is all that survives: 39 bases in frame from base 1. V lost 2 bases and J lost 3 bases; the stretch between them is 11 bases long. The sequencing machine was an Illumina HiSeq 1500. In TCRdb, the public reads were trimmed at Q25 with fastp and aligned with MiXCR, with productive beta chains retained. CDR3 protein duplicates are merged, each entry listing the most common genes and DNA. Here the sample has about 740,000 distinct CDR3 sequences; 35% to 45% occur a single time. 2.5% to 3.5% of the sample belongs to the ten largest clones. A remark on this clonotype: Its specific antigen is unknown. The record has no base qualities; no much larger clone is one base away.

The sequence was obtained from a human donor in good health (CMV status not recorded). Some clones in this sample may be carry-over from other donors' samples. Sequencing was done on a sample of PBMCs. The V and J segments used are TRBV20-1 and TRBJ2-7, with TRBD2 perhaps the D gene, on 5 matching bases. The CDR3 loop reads CSARIPGDYEQYF. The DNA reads TGCAGTGCTAGAATTCCCGGGGACTACGAGCAGTACTTC.